This entry lists 24 T cell receptor beta chains sequenced from one sample in a study of CD8+CD57+ T cells in acquired aplastic anemia. Genomic DNA templated the TCR beta VDJ and CDR3 profiling. MiXCR, run by TCRdb on the reads, gives a single entry per CDR3 protein. The sample consists of around 200,000 distinct CDR3 sequences, roughly 50% of them appearing once. For sequencing, patients were chosen who had shown expansion of CD8+CD57+ cells by flow cytometry. The sample comprised sorted CD4+, CD8+, or CD8+CD57+ T cells (not recorded which) from PBMCs. These receptors were obtained from a human donor with aplastic anemia.

This clonotype was picked up many times. The V and J genes are TRBV5-1 and TRBJ2-7; a possible D gene is TRBD2 (6 bases). The CDR3 contains 15 residues. Germline V gene lookup returns CDR1 SGHRS and CDR2 YFSETQ. V shed 0 bases and J shed 4 bases, with 14 bases lying between them. As DNA, the CDR3 is TGCGCCAGCAGCTTGGGGGGGGTCGGCCGGTACGAGCAGTACTTC. Its protein product is CASSLGGVGRYEQYF.

This clonotype was seen repeatedly, ten times or more. This rearrangement joins TRBV6-5 to TRBJ1-4; 10 bases are a match to TRBD1. The germline gives CDR1 MNHEY, CDR2 SVGAGI. The J segment lost 5 bases and the V segment lost 0 bases, leaving 0 bases of the junction unmatched. The CDR3 contains 15 residues. The CDR3 DNA reads as TGTGCCAGCAGTTACTCGGACAGGGGGAATGAAAAACTGTTTTTT. It translates to CASSYSDRGNEKLFF.

The chain uses TRBV15 and TRBJ2-5; TRBD1 matches 7 bases. Germline-derived CDR1 and CDR2 are LNHNV and YYDKDF (reference sequence). With 7 bases clipped from V and 5 bases from J, the junction kept 7 bases outside the gene matches. The CDR3 consists of 13 residues. CDR3 nucleotide sequence: TGTGCCACCACTGAGGGACAGACGGAGACCCAGTACTTC. Amino acid sequence: CATTEGQTETQYF.

The table lists this clonotype with many counts. V usage is TRBV12-3 or TRBV12-4 and J usage is TRBJ1-2; 7 bases are shared with TRBD1. V lost 6 bases and J lost 8; bases outside the gene matches: 9. The CDR3 contains 13 residues. The CDR3 here is CASRDRAIRGYTF. CDR3 nucleotides: TGTGCCAGCAGAGACAGGGCGATACGCGGCTACACCTTC.

A remark on this clonotype: The junction departs from the called germline gene at one end, perhaps through a read error. The chain carries TRBV14 and TRBJ2-1; 9 nucleotides align to TRBD1. The CDR3 loop spans 15 amino acids. Germline V gene data show CDR1 as SGHDN and CDR2 as FVKESK. CDR3 sequence (DNA): TGCGCCAGCAGCCATGTTCCGGGACAGGGATATGAGCAGTTCTTC. It yields the protein CASSHVPGQGYEQFF.

The rearrangement uses TRBV7-9 and TRBJ2-7; 12 nucleotides agree with TRBD1. Germline CDR1 SEHNR, CDR2 FQNEAQ (reference sequence). CDR3 length: 16 amino acids. With V trimmed by 5 bases and J by 7 bases, 12 bases remained unmatched. CDR3 sequence: CASSIEGQGAGEEQYF. The CDR3 region has the DNA TGTGCCAGCAGCATTGAGGGACAGGGGGCCGGGGAGGAGCAGTACTTC.

The rearrangement links TRBV7-2 to TRBJ2-3; the D is unclear. V lost 5 bases to trimming and J lost 4 bases, with 13 bases between them. Germline CDR1 is SGHTA and CDR2 is FQGNSA. This CDR3 is 14 amino acids long. The CDR3 DNA follows: TGTGCCAGCAGCCCGAGGTTTATCCCAGATACGCAGTATTTT. Its protein is CASSPRFIPDTQYF.

This clonotype came up a few times. The genes are TRBV12-3 or TRBV12-4 and TRBJ1-2; tentatively, D is TRBD1 (5 bases). This CDR3 region has 12 residues. V lost 6 bases and J 8 bases, leaving 13 bases between the germline ends. The CDR3, as DNA: TGTGCCAGCAGAACCCAGGGAGGCGGCTACACCTTC. Its translation: CASRTQGGGYTF.

This chain joins TRBV2 and TRBJ1-5; possibly TRBD1 for D (6 bases). Looked up from germline, CDR1 is SNHLY and CDR2 is FYNNEI. The CDR3 is 13 residues long. V was pared by 0 bases and J by 15 bases, with 15 bases between. Here the CDR3 reads CASSEAGGLLGHF. The CDR3 bases are TGTGCCAGCAGTGAAGCCGGGGGCCTCCTCGGGCATTTT.

With regard to this clonotype: The junction departs from germline at one end; a sequencing error may be responsible. This chain joins TRBV6-6 and TRBJ1-2; no clear D. Germline V CDR1 and CDR2: MNHNY, SVGAGI (reference sequence). The CDR3 has 12 amino acids. CDR3 bases: TGTGCCATCAGTGGCAGGACCTATGGCTACACCTTC. It codes for CAISGRTYGYTF.

This clonotype has a count of ten or more. J is TRBJ1-2 and V is TRBV7-9; TRBD1 agrees at 7 bases. Trimming at V came to 5 bases and at J to 1 base, leaving 13 bases not matched to a gene. This CDR3 contains 17 residues. Germline V gene data show CDR1 as SEHNR and CDR2 as FQNEAQ (reference sequence). The CDR3 coding sequence is TGTGCCAGCAGCCTCCTCGCAGGGGGAGGATTTAACTATGGCTACACCTTC. Translated: CASSLLAGGGFNYGYTF.

This rearrangement joins TRBV2 to TRBJ1-3; TRBD1 might be the D (5 bases). This CDR3 is built from 16 residues. Germline CDR1 and CDR2: SNHLY and FYNNEI. V lost 3 bases, J lost 0 bases, and 12 bases lay in between. The CDR3 bases are TGTGCCAGCAGTGACAGACAGTTTTACTCTGGAAACACCATATATTTT. This sequence encodes CASSDRQFYSGNTIYF. The entire variable domain, with the rest obtained from reference TRBV2 and TRBJ1-3, is as follows: EPEVTQTPSHQVTQMGQEVILRCVPISNHLYFYWYRQILGQKVEFLVSFYNNEISEKSEIFDDQFSVERPDGSNFTLKIRSTKLEDSAMYFCASSDRQFYSGNTIYFGEGSWLTVV.

In this sample, this clonotype turned up many times. The chain employs TRBV5-1 and TRBJ1-2, with TRBD1 matching 9 bases. CDR3 length: 16 residues. With V trimmed by 0 bases and J by 0 bases, 3 bases remained unmatched. The germline CDR1 and CDR2 sequences are SGHRS and YFSETQ. The CDR3, as DNA: TGCGCCAGCAGCTTGGGTCGGGACAGGGCTAACTATGGCTACACCTTC. This sequence encodes CASSLGRDRANYGYTF.

V gene TRBV20-1 combines with J gene TRBJ1-6; D might be TRBD1 (5 bases). CDR3 length: 13 amino acids. Looked up from germline, CDR1 is DFQATT and CDR2 is SNEGSKA (reference sequence). V was shortened by 3 bases and J by 4 bases, with 7 bases between the two germline ends. CDR3 sequence: CSARQGYNSPLHF. Written as DNA, the CDR3 is TGCAGTGCTAGGCAGGGTTATAATTCACCCCTCCACTTT.

The chain combines TRBV10-3 with TRBJ1-6; D ambiguous. V was trimmed by 2 bases and J by 2 bases, leaving 4 bases between them. This CDR3 spans 14 amino acids. Germline CDR1 reads ENHRY; CDR2 reads SYGVKD. Written as DNA, the CDR3 is TGTGCCATCAGTGAGGGGGCCTATAATTCACCCCTCCACTTT. Its translation: CAISEGAYNSPLHF.

The chain uses TRBV4-1 and TRBJ1-6, with D unclear. The V gene lost 1 base and the J gene lost 4 bases, with 8 bases spanning the gap. Germline assignment: CDR1 MGHRA and CDR2 YSYEKL. The CDR3 has 15 residues. The DNA for the CDR3 is TGCGCCAGCAGCCAAGTCACGGGGTATAATTCACCCCTCCACTTT. Protein sequence: CASSQVTGYNSPLHF.

This clonotype was picked up a small number of times. The chain combines TRBV20-1 with TRBJ2-7, with D perhaps TRBD2 (5 bases). Germline V gene data show CDR1 as DFQATT and CDR2 as SNEGSKA (reference sequence). V lost 5 bases to trimming and J lost 7 bases, with 15 bases between them. The CDR3 sequence is 12 residues long. CDR3 sequence reads: CSAVEASGEQYF. CDR3 sequence (DNA): TGCAGTGCTGTGGAGGCCTCTGGAGAGCAGTACTTC.

The chain carries TRBV5-6 and TRBJ1-3; 10 positions agree with TRBD1. The CDR3 extends over 15 amino acids. The V and J ends lost 4 bases and 4 bases, in that order; junction bases with no gene match: 5. Germline CDR1 reads SGHDT; CDR2 reads YYEEEE. CDR3 coding DNA: TGTGCCAGCAGCGCGGGGACAGGGGAAGGAAACACCATATATTTT. Translating it yields CASSAGTGEGNTIYF.

This rearrangement joins TRBV25-1 to TRBJ1-2; D might be TRBD1 (5 bases). From germline, CDR1 is MGHDK and CDR2 SYGVNS. The CDR3 extends over 17 amino acids. Trimming shortened V by 4 bases and J by 2 bases, and 20 bases separated the two germline ends. As DNA, the CDR3 is TGTGCCAGCAGTGCTAGTGATTCCGGGACCCAGAACTATGGCTACACCTTC. As protein: CASSASDSGTQNYGYTF.

This clonotype was found many times. J is TRBJ1-6 and V is TRBV5-1, with a tentative D call TRBD1 (6 bases). V lost 1 base, J lost 6 bases, and 11 bases lay in between. The CDR3 loop spans 15 amino acids. Germline CDR1 is SGHRS and CDR2 is YFSETQ. The CDR3 DNA is TGCGCCAGCAGCTTGCCGGGGGCCTCTAATTCACCCCTCCACTTT. Translated, it gives CASSLPGASNSPLHF.

V is TRBV7-9 and J is TRBJ2-3, with D maybe TRBD2 (6 bases). V lost 7 bases and J 2 bases, leaving 16 bases between the germline ends. Germline assignment: CDR1 SEHNR and CDR2 FQNEAQ (reference sequence). The CDR3 totals 15 residues. This CDR3 reads CASKDGGEATDTQYF. The CDR3 bases are TGTGCCAGCAAAGACGGAGGGGAAGCCACAGATACGCAGTATTTT.

The V and J genes are TRBV18 and TRBJ2-7; D call uncertain. This CDR3 is 14 amino acids long. Germline CDR1 and CDR2: KGHSH and LQKENI. V was cut by 2 bases and J by 3 bases, with 11 bases left in between. CDR3 protein: CASSPKRHNYEQYF. The CDR3 DNA sequence: TGTGCCAGCTCACCAAAGAGACACAACTACGAGCAGTACTTC.

The CDR3 spells CSASGFAAGTTEAFF. CDR3 sequence (DNA): TGCAGTGCTAGTGGCTTCGCCGCAGGCACCACTGAAGCTTTCTTT. The chain has TRBV20-1 and TRBJ1-1, with unresolved D. V was pared by 3 bases and J by 4 bases, with 18 bases between. The CDR3 runs 15 residues. Germline loops: CDR1 DFQATT, CDR2 SNEGSKA (reference sequence).

J is TRBJ2-5 and V is TRBV7-3; D not resolved. Germline CDR1 reads SGHTA; CDR2 reads FQGTGA. Trimming shortened V by 7 bases and J by 2 bases, and 14 bases separated the two germline ends. The CDR3 totals 14 residues. The CDR3 loop reads CASTELAGQETQYF. The CDR3 nucleotides are TGTGCCAGCACAGAACTGGCAGGACAAGAGACCCAGTACTTC.